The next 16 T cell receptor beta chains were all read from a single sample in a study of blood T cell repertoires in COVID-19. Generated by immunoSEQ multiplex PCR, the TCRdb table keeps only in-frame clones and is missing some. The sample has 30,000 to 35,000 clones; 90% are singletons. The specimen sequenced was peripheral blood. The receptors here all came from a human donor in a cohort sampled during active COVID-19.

DNA for the CDR3: TGTGCCTGGACTAGCGAAGAGACCCAGTACTTC. Protein: CAWTSEETQYF. The chain employs TRBV30 and TRBJ2-5; a possible D gene is TRBD2 (6 bases). This CDR3 comprises 11 residues. CDR1 is GTSNPN, CDR2 SVGIG, per germline (reference sequence). Trimming removed 4 bases from V and 3 bases from J, with 6 bases in between.

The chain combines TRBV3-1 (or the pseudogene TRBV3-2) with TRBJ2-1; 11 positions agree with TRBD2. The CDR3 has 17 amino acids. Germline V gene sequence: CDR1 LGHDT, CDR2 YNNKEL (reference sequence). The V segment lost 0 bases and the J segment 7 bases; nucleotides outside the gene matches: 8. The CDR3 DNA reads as TGTGCCAGCAGCCAAGATCTAAGGGCTAGCGGGAGGAATGAGCAGTTCTTC. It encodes CASSQDLRASGRNEQFF.

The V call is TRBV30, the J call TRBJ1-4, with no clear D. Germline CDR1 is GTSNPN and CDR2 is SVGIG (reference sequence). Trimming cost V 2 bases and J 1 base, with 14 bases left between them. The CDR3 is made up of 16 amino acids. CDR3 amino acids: CAWSSASGKTNEKLFF. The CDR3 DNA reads TGTGCCTGGAGTTCGGCTTCGGGAAAAACTAATGAAAAACTGTTTTTT.

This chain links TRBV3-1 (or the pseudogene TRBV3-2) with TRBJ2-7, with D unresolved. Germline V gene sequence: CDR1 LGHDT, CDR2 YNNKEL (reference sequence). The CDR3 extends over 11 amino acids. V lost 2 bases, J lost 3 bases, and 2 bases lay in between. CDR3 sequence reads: CASSQHYEQYF. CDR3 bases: TGTGCCAGCAGCCAACACTACGAGCAGTACTTC.

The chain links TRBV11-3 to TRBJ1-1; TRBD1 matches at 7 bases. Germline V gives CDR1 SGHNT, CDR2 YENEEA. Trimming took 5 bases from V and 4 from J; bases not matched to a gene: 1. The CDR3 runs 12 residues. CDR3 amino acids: CASSQGGTEAFF. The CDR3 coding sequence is TGTGCCAGCAGCCAGGGGGGCACTGAAGCTTTCTTT. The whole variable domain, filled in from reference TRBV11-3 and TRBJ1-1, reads EAGVVQSPRYKIIEKKQPVAFWCNPISGHNTLYWYLQNLGQGPELLIRYENEEAVDDSQLPKDRFSAERLKGVDSTLKIQPAELGDSAVYLCASSQGGTEAFFGQGTRLTVV.

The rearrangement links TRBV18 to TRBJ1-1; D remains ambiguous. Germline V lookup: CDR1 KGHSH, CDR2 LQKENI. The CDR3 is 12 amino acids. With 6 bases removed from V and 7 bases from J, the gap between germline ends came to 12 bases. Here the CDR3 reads CASSVASVEAFF. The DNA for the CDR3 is TGTGCCAGCTCTGTAGCCTCCGTTGAAGCTTTCTTT.

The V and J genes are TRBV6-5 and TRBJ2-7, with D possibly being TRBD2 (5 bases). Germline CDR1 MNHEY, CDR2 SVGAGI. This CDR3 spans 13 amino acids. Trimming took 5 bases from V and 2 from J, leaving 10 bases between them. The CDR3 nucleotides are TGTGCCAGCAGTCTCCGGGGTGCCTACGAGCAGTACTTC. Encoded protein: CASSLRGAYEQYF.

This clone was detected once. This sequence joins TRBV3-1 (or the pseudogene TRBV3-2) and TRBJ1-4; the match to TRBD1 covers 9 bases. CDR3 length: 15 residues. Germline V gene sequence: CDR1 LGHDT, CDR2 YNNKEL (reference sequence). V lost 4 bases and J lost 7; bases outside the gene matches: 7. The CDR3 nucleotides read TGTGCCAGCAGCCCCGGGGACAGGGTTAGTGAAAAACTGTTTTTT. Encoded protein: CASSPGDRVSEKLFF.

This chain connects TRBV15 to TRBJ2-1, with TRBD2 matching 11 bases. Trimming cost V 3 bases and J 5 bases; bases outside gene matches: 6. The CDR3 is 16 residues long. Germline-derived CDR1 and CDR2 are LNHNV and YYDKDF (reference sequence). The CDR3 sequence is CATSSLGLAADNEQFF. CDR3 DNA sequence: TGTGCCACCAGCAGCCTGGGACTAGCGGCTGACAATGAGCAGTTCTTC. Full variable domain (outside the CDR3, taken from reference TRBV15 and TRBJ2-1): DAMVIQNPRYQVTQFGKPVTLSCSQTLNHNVMYWYQQKSSQAPKLLFHYYDKDFNNEADTPDNFQSRRPNTSFCFLDIRSPGLGDTAMYLCATSSLGLAADNEQFFGPGTRLTVL.

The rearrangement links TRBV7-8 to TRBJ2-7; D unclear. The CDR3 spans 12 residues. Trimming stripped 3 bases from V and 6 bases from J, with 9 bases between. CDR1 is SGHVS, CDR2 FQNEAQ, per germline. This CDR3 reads CASSFVGSEQYF. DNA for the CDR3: TGTGCCAGCAGCTTCGTCGGTTCCGAGCAGTACTTC.

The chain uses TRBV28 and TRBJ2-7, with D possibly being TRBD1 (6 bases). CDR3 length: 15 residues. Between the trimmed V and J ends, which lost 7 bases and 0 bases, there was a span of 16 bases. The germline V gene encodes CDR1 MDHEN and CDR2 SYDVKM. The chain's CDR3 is CASTNTGSSSYEQYF. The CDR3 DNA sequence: TGTGCCAGCACCAATACAGGGAGTAGCTCCTACGAGCAGTACTTC.

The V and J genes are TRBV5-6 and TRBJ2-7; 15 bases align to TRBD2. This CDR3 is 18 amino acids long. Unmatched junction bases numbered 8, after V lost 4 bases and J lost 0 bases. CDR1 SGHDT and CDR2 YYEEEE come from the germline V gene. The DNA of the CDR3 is TGTGCCAGCAGCCTGCCGGGACTAGCGGGAGGCAGCTCCTACGAGCAGTACTTC. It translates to CASSLPGLAGGSSYEQYF.

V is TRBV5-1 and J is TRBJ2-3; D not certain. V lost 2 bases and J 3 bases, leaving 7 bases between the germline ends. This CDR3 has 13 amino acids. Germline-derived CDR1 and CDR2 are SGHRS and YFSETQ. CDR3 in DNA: TGCGCCAGCAGCTTCGGGTATACAGATACGCAGTATTTT. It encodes CASSFGYTDTQYF.

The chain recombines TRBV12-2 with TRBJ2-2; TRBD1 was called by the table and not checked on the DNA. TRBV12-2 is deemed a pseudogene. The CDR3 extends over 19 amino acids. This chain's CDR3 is CASRLGRVLVWGTTGELFF. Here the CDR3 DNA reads TGTGCAAGTCGCTTAGGGAGAGTTCTAGTATGGGGCACCACCGGGGAGCTGTTTTTT.

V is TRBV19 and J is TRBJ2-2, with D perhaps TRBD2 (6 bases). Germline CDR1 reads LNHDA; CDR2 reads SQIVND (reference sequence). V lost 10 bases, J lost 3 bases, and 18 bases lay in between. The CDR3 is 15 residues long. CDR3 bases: TGTGCCACCACAACGGGAGTAACCGACACCGGGGAGCTGTTTTTT. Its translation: CATTTGVTDTGELFF.

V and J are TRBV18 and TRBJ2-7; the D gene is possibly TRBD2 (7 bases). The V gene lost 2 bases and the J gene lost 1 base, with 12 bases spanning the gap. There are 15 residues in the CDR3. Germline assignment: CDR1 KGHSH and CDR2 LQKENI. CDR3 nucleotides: TGTGCCAGCTCACCAGTACAGGGAGGGTCCTACGAGCAGTACTTC. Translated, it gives CASSPVQGGSYEQYF.